A selection of T cell receptor beta chains follows, all from one sample in a study of human T cells and chemical hapten exposure. TCRdb fed the RACE reads into MiXCR, producing one record per CDR3 protein. The repertoire consists of about 76,000 distinct CDR3 sequences, with 13% occurring once and the leading ten covering around 5.8%. The source material was whole blood, sampled in connection with sensitization to the hapten diphenylcyclopropenone (DPC). The source of these receptors is a woman aged 50 to 60 with alopecia areata. Some clones in this sample may be carry-over from other donors' samples. CDR3s include the opening cysteine and the closing phenylalanine or tryptophan. The order of the fields is D gene, J gene, clone size, V gene, CDR3 protein, CDR3 DNA. D genes are given only for firm matches. Clone sizes are given selectively: once, few, many, or a class where the clone is expanded.

d_gene: TRBD1; j_gene: TRBJ1-2; abundance: few; v_gene: TRBV7-9; CDR3aa: CASSPTGGPGYTF; CDR3nt: TGTGCCAGCAGCCCGACAGGGGGCCCTGGCTACACCTTC
d_gene: .; j_gene: TRBJ2-3; abundance: few; v_gene: TRBV20-1; CDR3aa: CSASTLTDTQYF; CDR3nt: TGCAGTGCTAGTACTTTGACAGATACGCAGTATTTT
d_gene: TRBD1; j_gene: TRBJ1-1; abundance: many; v_gene: TRBV20-1; CDR3aa: CSAVPGQGLNTEAFF; CDR3nt: TGCAGTGCAGTACCGGGACAGGGCTTGAACACTGAAGCTTTCTTT
d_gene: TRBD1; j_gene: TRBJ2-7; abundance: .; v_gene: TRBV7-6; CDR3aa: CASSSISGDSSSYEQYF; CDR3nt: TGTGCCAGCAGCTCGATTAGTGGGGACAGCTCCTCCTACGAGCAGTACTTC
d_gene: .; j_gene: TRBJ2-5; abundance: .; v_gene: TRBV18; CDR3aa: CASSPPVQTSGTQYF; CDR3nt: TGTGCCAGCTCACCACCGGTTCAAACTTCGGGGACCCAGTACTTC
d_gene: .; j_gene: TRBJ2-5; abundance: .; v_gene: TRBV18; CDR3aa: CASSPSGILAETQYF; CDR3nt: TGTGCCAGCTCACCTTCAGGCATCCTGGCGGAGACCCAGTACTTC
d_gene: .; j_gene: TRBJ1-1; abundance: .; v_gene: TRBV10-2; CDR3aa: CASSGRTAGYTEAFF; CDR3nt: TGCGCCAGCAGTGGACGGACTGCGGGGTACACTGAAGCTTTCTTT
d_gene: TRBD2; j_gene: TRBJ2-1; abundance: .; v_gene: TRBV5-5; CDR3aa: CASSLAPGLPENNEQFF; CDR3nt: TGTGCCAGCAGCTTGGCCCCGGGACTACCTGAAAACAATGAGCAGTTCTTC
d_gene: .; j_gene: TRBJ2-2; abundance: .; v_gene: TRBV6-2/TRBV6-3; CDR3aa: CASGFIATTGELFF; CDR3nt: TGTGCCAGCGGGTTCATAGCGACGACCGGGGAGCTGTTTTTT
d_gene: .; j_gene: TRBJ2-7; abundance: .; v_gene: TRBV5-1; CDR3aa: CASSFPGDEQYF; CDR3nt: TGCGCCAGCAGCTTTCCAGGGGACGAGCAGTACTTC
d_gene: .; j_gene: TRBJ1-1; abundance: .; v_gene: TRBV7-9; CDR3aa: CASSLAAGLNTEAFF; CDR3nt: TGTGCCAGCAGCTTAGCGGCAGGCCTGAACACTGAAGCTTTCTTT
d_gene: .; j_gene: TRBJ2-1; abundance: once; v_gene: TRBV5-6; CDR3aa: CASIPGTRGRYNEQFF; CDR3nt: TGTGCCAGCATCCCAGGGACCAGGGGAAGGTACAATGAGCAGTTCTTC
d_gene: .; j_gene: TRBJ1-4; abundance: few; v_gene: TRBV7-6; CDR3aa: CASSLVGTFATNEKLFF; CDR3nt: TGTGCCAGCTCTCTGGTCGGGACATTTGCAACTAATGAAAAACTGTTTTTT
d_gene: TRBD1; j_gene: TRBJ1-4; abundance: many; v_gene: TRBV6-6; CDR3aa: CASSGITGGEKKLFF; CDR3nt: TGTGCCAGCAGCGGTATCACAGGGGGTGAGAAAAAACTGTTTTTT
d_gene: .; j_gene: TRBJ1-1; abundance: few; v_gene: TRBV28; CDR3aa: CASSRTFGTEAFF; CDR3nt: TGTGCCAGCAGCCGAACCTTCGGGACTGAAGCTTTCTTT
d_gene: .; j_gene: TRBJ2-3; abundance: few; v_gene: TRBV7-8; CDR3aa: CASSSGFLEAQYF; CDR3nt: TGTGCCAGCAGCTCGGGATTCCTTGAGGCGCAGTATTTT
d_gene: .; j_gene: TRBJ1-3; abundance: .; v_gene: TRBV7-6; CDR3aa: CASSLVWDGNTIYF; CDR3nt: TGTGCCAGCAGCTTAGTTTGGGATGGAAACACCATATATTTT
d_gene: TRBD2; j_gene: TRBJ2-4; abundance: .; v_gene: TRBV2; CDR3aa: CASRPGLAGLAKNIQYF; CDR3nt: TGTGCCAGCAGACCCGGACTAGCGGGTCTAGCCAAAAACATTCAGTACTTC
d_gene: TRBD1; j_gene: TRBJ2-7; abundance: few; v_gene: TRBV18; CDR3aa: CASSWDRGYEQYF; CDR3nt: TGTGCCAGCTCCTGGGACAGGGGCTACGAGCAGTACTTC
d_gene: .; j_gene: TRBJ2-2; abundance: many; v_gene: TRBV12-3/TRBV12-4; CDR3aa: CASSLVTAGELFF; CDR3nt: TGTGCCAGCAGTTTAGTAACGGCTGGGGAGCTGTTTTTT
d_gene: TRBD1; j_gene: TRBJ2-2; abundance: many; v_gene: TRBV7-9; CDR3aa: CASKGGLGQTTGELFF; CDR3nt: TGTGCCAGCAAAGGGGGATTGGGACAGACTACCGGGGAGCTGTTTTTT
d_gene: .; j_gene: TRBJ2-6; abundance: few; v_gene: TRBV7-8; CDR3aa: CASSLTDSGANVLTF; CDR3nt: TGTGCCAGCAGCTTAACCGACTCTGGGGCCAACGTCCTGACTTTC
d_gene: .; j_gene: TRBJ2-5; abundance: once; v_gene: TRBV12-3/TRBV12-4; CDR3aa: CASSFGFRPAETQYF; CDR3nt: TGTGCCAGCAGTTTTGGGTTTCGGCCAGCGGAGACCCAGTACTTC
d_gene: .; j_gene: TRBJ2-7; abundance: many; v_gene: TRBV2; CDR3aa: CASKRESDYEQYF; CDR3nt: TGTGCCAGCAAAAGGGAATCGGACTACGAGCAGTACTTC
d_gene: TRBD2; j_gene: TRBJ2-7; abundance: .; v_gene: TRBV20-1; CDR3aa: CSARGGAGAYDEQYF; CDR3nt: TGCAGTGCTAGAGGAGGAGCGGGGGCTTACGACGAGCAGTACTTC
d_gene: TRBD2; j_gene: TRBJ2-2; abundance: .; v_gene: TRBV18; CDR3aa: CASSHTAGDTGELFF; CDR3nt: TGTGCCAGCTCACATACAGCGGGAGACACCGGGGAGCTGTTTTTT
d_gene: .; j_gene: TRBJ2-1; abundance: many; v_gene: TRBV7-8; CDR3aa: CASSVVPGLGNNEQFF; CDR3nt: TGTGCCAGCAGCGTAGTTCCGGGACTCGGAAACAATGAGCAGTTCTTC
d_gene: .; j_gene: TRBJ1-2; abundance: few; v_gene: TRBV18; CDR3aa: CASSPTEHGYTF; CDR3nt: TGTGCCAGCTCACCGACCGAGCATGGCTACACCTTC
d_gene: .; j_gene: TRBJ2-3; abundance: many; v_gene: TRBV7-8; CDR3aa: CASSLARGFSTDTQYF; CDR3nt: TGTGCCAGCAGCTTAGCGCGAGGATTTTCCACAGATACGCAGTATTTT
d_gene: TRBD2; j_gene: TRBJ2-1; abundance: .; v_gene: TRBV7-8; CDR3aa: CASSLVSSGKYNEQFF; CDR3nt: TGTGCCAGCAGCTTAGTATCTAGCGGAAAATACAATGAGCAGTTCTTC
d_gene: .; j_gene: TRBJ1-4; abundance: .; v_gene: TRBV20-1; CDR3aa: CSAGPNEKLFF; CDR3nt: TGCAGTGCGGGTCCTAATGAAAAACTGTTTTTT
d_gene: .; j_gene: TRBJ1-1; abundance: many; v_gene: TRBV2; CDR3aa: CASSDGTPNEAFF; CDR3nt: TGTGCCAGCAGTGACGGGACGCCCAACGAAGCTTTCTTT
d_gene: .; j_gene: TRBJ1-6; abundance: few; v_gene: TRBV19; CDR3aa: CASTPFRTPNSPLHF; CDR3nt: TGTGCCAGTACCCCCTTTCGGACTCCTAATTCACCCCTCCACTTT
d_gene: .; j_gene: TRBJ2-4; abundance: many; v_gene: TRBV20-1; CDR3aa: CSARDWQGNAKNIQYF; CDR3nt: TGCAGTGCTAGAGACTGGCAGGGGAATGCCAAAAACATTCAGTACTTC
d_gene: .; j_gene: TRBJ2-7; abundance: .; v_gene: TRBV29-1; CDR3aa: CSVGDVAYEQYF; CDR3nt: TGCAGCGTGGGGGACGTTGCCTACGAGCAGTACTTC
d_gene: .; j_gene: TRBJ2-2; abundance: few; v_gene: TRBV12-3/TRBV12-4; CDR3aa: CASSLGLGGTGELFF; CDR3nt: TGTGCCAGCAGTTTAGGTCTCGGGGGCACCGGGGAGCTGTTTTTT